These 3 T cell receptor beta chains came from one sample sequenced in a study of T cell responses to AZD1222 COVID-19 vaccine. This table comes from immunoSEQ multiplex PCR, and its TCRdb copy is limited to in-frame clones, with some not included. The data contain 90,000 to 120,000 clones, 85% to 95% of them singletons. The sample was peripheral blood, taken on day 0 of AZD1222 vaccination. Receptors originate from an adult in good health.

J is TRBJ2-1 and V is TRBV11-3; perhaps D is TRBD1 or TRBD2 (5 bases each). CDR3 length: 14 residues. In germline, CDR1 is SGHNT, CDR2 YENEEA. Trimming left V 2 bases short and J 4 bases short, with 9 bases between. The CDR3 reads CASSLRDGYNEQFF. The CDR3 nucleotides read TGTGCCAGCAGCTTACGGGACGGATACAATGAGCAGTTCTTC.

This clone was counted a single time. The chain joins TRBV11-3 to TRBJ1-2; no clear D gene. The CDR3 spans 14 residues. Germline loops: CDR1 SGHNT, CDR2 YENEEA. V shed 6 bases and J shed 7 bases, with 18 bases lying between them. The CDR3 is CASSLTSPIGGYTF. CDR3 in DNA: TGTGCCAGCAGTCTGACCAGCCCTATTGGTGGCTACACCTTC.

The chain combines TRBV14 with TRBJ2-1; 9 positions agree with TRBD2. The CDR3 covers 16 residues. CDR1 and CDR2 from the germline V gene are SGHDN and FVKESK. J lost 4 bases, V lost 4 bases, and 8 bases had no gene match. Here the CDR3 DNA reads TGTGCCAGCAGCCCCCGTAGCGGGAGTATGTACAATGAGCAGTTCTTC. Translated, it gives CASSPRSGSMYNEQFF.